This T cell receptor (beta chain) was sequenced during a study of T cell responses to AZD1222 COVID-19 vaccine. The study, taken as a whole, reports: Clonal diversity was possibly underestimated, and white British individuals and females predominated among donors. Across spike, vaccine-associated CD4 TCRs were found, dominant at 160-218 and 743-854. Reports say nearly half of spike-specific TCRs go after unmutated variant regions.

The repertoire was sequenced with immunoSEQ multiplex PCR; TCRdb's copy has only in-frame clones and lacks some. The sample has over 130,000 clones, approximately 94% seen once. Between the trimmed V and J ends, which lost 3 bases and 4 bases, there was a span of 12 bases. Germline CDR1 LGHDT, CDR2 YNNKEL (reference sequence). The CDR3 length is 15 residues. Note on this clone: Its antigen is still unknown.

The receptor's source is an adult in good health. This chain uses TRBV3-1 (or the pseudogene TRBV3-2) with TRBJ1-4; possible D gene TRBD1, 5 bases. The sequencing here drew on peripheral blood, taken on day 0 of AZD1222 vaccination. The CDR3 loop reads CASSHRYGGNEKLFF. In nucleotides, the CDR3 is TGTGCCAGCAGCCACCGGTACGGGGGTAATGAAAAACTGTTTTTT.